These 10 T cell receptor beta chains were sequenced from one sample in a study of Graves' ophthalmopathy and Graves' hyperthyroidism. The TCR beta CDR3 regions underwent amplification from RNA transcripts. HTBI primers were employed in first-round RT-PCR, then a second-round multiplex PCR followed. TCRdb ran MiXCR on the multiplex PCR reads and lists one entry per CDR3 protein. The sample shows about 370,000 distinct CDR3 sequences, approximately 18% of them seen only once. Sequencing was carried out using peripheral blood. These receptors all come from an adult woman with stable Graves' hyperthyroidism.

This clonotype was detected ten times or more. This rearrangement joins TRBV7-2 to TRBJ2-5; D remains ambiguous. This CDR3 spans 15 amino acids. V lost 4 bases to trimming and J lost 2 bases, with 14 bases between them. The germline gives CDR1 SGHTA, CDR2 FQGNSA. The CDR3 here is CASSWGSGRQETQYF. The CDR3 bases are TGTGCCAGCAGCTGGGGATCCGGCCGTCAAGAGACCCAGTACTTC.

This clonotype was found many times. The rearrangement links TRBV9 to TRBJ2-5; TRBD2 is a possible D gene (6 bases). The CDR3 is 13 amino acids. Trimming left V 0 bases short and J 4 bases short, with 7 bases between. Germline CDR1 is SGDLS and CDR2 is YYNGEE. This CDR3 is CASSVGLVETQYF. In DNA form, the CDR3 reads TGTGCCAGCAGCGTAGGACTAGTAGAGACCCAGTACTTC.

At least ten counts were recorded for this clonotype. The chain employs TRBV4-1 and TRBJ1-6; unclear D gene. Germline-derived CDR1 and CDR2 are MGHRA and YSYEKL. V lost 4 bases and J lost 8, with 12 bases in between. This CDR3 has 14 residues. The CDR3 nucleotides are TGCGCCAGCAGCCCGCCTAGTCTGGATTCACCCCTCCACTTT. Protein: CASSPPSLDSPLHF.

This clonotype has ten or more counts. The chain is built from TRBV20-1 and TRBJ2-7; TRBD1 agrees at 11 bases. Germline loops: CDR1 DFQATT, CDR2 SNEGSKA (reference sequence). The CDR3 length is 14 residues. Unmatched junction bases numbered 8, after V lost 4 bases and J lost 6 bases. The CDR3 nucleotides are TGCAGTGCTACAACGCCGGACAGGGGGCGCGAGCAGTACTTC. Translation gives CSATTPDRGREQYF.

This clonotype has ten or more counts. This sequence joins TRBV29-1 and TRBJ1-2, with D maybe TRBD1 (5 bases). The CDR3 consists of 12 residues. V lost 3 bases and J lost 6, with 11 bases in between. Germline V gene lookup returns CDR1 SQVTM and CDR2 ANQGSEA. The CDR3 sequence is CSVEGTHNGYTF. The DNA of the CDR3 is TGCAGCGTTGAGGGGACGCATAATGGCTACACCTTC. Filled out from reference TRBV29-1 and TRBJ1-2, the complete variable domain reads SAVISQKPSRDICQRGTSLTIQCQVDSQVTMMFWYRQQPGQSLTLIATANQGSEATYESGFVIDKFPISRPNLTFSTLTVSNMSPEDSSIYLCSVEGTHNGYTFGSGTRLTVV.

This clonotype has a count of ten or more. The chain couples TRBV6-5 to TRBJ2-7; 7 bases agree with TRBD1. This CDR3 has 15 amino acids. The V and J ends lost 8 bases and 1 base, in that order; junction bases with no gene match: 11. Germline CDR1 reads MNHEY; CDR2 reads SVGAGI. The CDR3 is CASRSSGTDSYEQYF. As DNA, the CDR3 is TGTGCCAGCCGATCCTCCGGGACAGATTCCTACGAGCAGTACTTC.

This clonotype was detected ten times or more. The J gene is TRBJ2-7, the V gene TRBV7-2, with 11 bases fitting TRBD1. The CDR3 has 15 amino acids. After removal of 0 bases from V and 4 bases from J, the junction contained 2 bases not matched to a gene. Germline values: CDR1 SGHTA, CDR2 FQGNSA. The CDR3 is CASSLADRGQYEQYF. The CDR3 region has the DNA TGTGCCAGCAGCTTAGCGGACAGGGGGCAGTACGAGCAGTACTTC.

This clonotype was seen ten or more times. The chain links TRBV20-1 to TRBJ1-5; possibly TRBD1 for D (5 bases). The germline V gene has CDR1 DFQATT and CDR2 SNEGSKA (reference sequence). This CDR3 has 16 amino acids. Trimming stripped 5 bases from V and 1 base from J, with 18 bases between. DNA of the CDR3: TGCAGTGCTTCCGGGGCCGGGACGGTGAGCAATCAGCCCCAGCATTTT. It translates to CSASGAGTVSNQPQHF.

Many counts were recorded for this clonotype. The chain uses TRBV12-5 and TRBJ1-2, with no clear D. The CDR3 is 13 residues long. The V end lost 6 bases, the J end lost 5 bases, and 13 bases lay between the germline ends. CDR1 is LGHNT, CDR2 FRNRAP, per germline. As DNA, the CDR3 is TGTGCTAGTGGAAATTGGTCTCCTTATGGCTACACCTTC. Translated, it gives CASGNWSPYGYTF.

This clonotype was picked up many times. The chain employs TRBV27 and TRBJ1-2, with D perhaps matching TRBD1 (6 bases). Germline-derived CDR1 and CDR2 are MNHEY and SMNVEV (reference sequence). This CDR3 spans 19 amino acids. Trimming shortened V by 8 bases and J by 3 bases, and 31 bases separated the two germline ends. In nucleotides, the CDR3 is TGTGCCAGCCAGATCCGAGGGGGGCCTGCCGGGGAGGGAGACTATGGCTACACCTTC. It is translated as CASQIRGGPAGEGDYGYTF.